This is a list of T cell receptor beta chains from one sample in a study of cytomegalovirus exposure and HLA in healthy donors. The repertoire was sequenced with immunoSEQ multiplex PCR; TCRdb's copy has only in-frame clones and lacks some. The sample lists roughly 160,000 clones, 80% occurring once. The sequencing input was PBMCs. Receptors originate from a man in his thirties or forties in good health and CMV-seronegative. The CDR3 runs from the conserved cysteine through the conserved F or W. A D gene is named only where the DNA matches it firmly. Size is omitted from some rows. Given values are once, few, many or a class for expanded clones.

>TRBD2|-|TRBV10-2|TRBJ2-3
CASSLISGIMTDTQYF
TGCGCCAGCAGCCTCATTAGCGGGATCATGACAGATACGCAGTATTTT
>TRBD1|-|TRBV4-1|TRBJ2-7
CASSLRQGYEQYF
TGCGCCAGCAGCCTGCGACAGGGATACGAGCAGTACTTC
>-|-|TRBV19|TRBJ2-7
CASSMTIGGRRSYEQYF
TGTGCCAGTAGTATGACGATTGGTGGGAGGAGGTCCTACGAGCAGTACTTC
>TRBD1|-|TRBV19|TRBJ1-5
CASSIGGQMLNQPQHF
TGTGCCAGTAGTATAGGGGGACAGATGCTTAACCAGCCCCAGCATTTT
>-|once|TRBV5-1|TRBJ2-7
CASSLVSYEQYF
TGCGCCAGCAGCCTCGTCTCCTACGAGCAGTACTTC
>-|-|TRBV7-9|TRBJ1-2
CASSLGGNGYTF
TGTGCCAGCAGCTTAGGAGGGAATGGCTACACCTTC
>-|few|TRBV28|TRBJ1-4
CASSIRTSGSEKLFF
TGTGCCAGCAGCATACGGACTAGCGGGAGTGAAAAACTGTTTTTT
>-|-|TRBV7-9|TRBJ2-1
CASTLSRTLTGDNEQFF
TGTGCCAGCACCCTGTCCAGGACCCTTACGGGGGACAATGAGCAGTTCTTC
>-|-|TRBV2|TRBJ1-3
CASSRPGSGNTIYF
TGTGCCAGCAGCCGCCCGGGCTCTGGAAACACCATATATTTT
>TRBD1|-|TRBV5-1|TRBJ2-2
CASSLVGTGAGELFF
TGCGCCAGCAGCTTGGTCGGGACAGGGGCCGGGGAGCTGTTTTTT
>-|-|TRBV6-1|TRBJ2-1
CASSEIQAQGSYNEQFF
TGTGCCAGCAGTGAGATACAGGCCCAGGGCTCCTACAATGAGCAGTTCTTC
>-|-|TRBV6-5|TRBJ1-1
CASSSPTEVNTEAFF
TGTGCCAGCAGTTCCCCGACAGAAGTGAACACTGAAGCTTTCTTT
>-|-|TRBV7-2|TRBJ2-1
CASRGSYNEQFF
TGTGCATCTAGGGGGTCCTACAATGAGCAGTTCTTC
>-|-|TRBV25-1|TRBJ2-3
CATSRLEGADTQYF
TGTGCCACCTCCCGACTCGAGGGGGCAGATACGCAGTATTTT
>-|-|TRBV4-1|TRBJ2-1
CASSQVQVSMMQFF
TGCGCCAGCAGCCAAGTACAAGTATCAATGATGCAGTTCTTC
>-|-|TRBV30|TRBJ2-1
CAGIYNEQFF
TGTGCCGGGATATACAATGAGCAGTTCTTC
>-|-|TRBV7-9|TRBJ1-2
CASRNHSSYGYTF
TGTGCCAGCAGGAATCACAGCTCCTATGGCTACACCTTC
>TRBD1|-|TRBV2|TRBJ2-7
CASSEQQGSGFYEQYF
TGTGCCAGCAGTGAACAACAGGGGTCTGGCTTCTACGAGCAGTACTTC
>TRBD1|-|TRBV28|TRBJ2-2
CASSPRGGTGAGGLFF
TGTGCCAGCAGTCCCCGCGGCGGGACAGGGGCTGGGGGGCTGTTTTTT
>-|-|TRBV28|TRBJ1-2
CAIQQGFSNYGYTF
TGTGCCATACAACAGGGATTCAGTAACTATGGCTACACCTTC
>-|-|TRBV30|TRBJ1-4
CAWSVTSSEKLFF
TGTGCCTGGAGTGTTACTAGCTCTGAAAAACTGTTTTTT
>-|-|TRBV5-3|TRBJ2-7
CARSSPGHPYEQYF
TGTGCCAGAAGCTCCCCGGGACACCCCTACGAGCAGTACTTC
>-|few|TRBV10-1|TRBJ2-2
CASSDRMNTGELFF
TGCGCCAGCAGTGACAGGATGAACACCGGGGAGCTGTTTTTT
>-|-|TRBV5-1|TRBJ2-1
CASSWGGDKSRRLGNEVRQFF
TGCGCCAGCAGCTGGGGGGGGGACAAATCCAGACGGTTAGGAAACGAGGTTAGGCAGTTCTTC
>TRBD1|few|TRBV27|TRBJ1-2
CASSSQVWDSYGYTF
TGTGCCAGCAGTTCCCAAGTCTGGGACAGCTATGGCTACACCTTC
>-|-|TRBV30|TRBJ1-6
CAWSVQGVSPLHF
TGTGCCTGGAGTGTACAGGGTGTATCACCCCTCCACTTT
>-|-|TRBV28|TRBJ2-2
CASSFRGAGELFF
TGTGCCAGCAGTTTTAGAGGAGCCGGGGAGCTGTTTTTT
>-|-|TRBV5-6|TRBJ2-4
CASSLPQGFTKNIQYF
TGTGCCAGCAGCTTGCCCCAGGGCTTTACCAAAAACATTCAGTACTTC
>TRBD1|few|TRBV9|TRBJ2-1
CASSATGQVEQFF
TGTGCCAGCAGCGCGACAGGGCAGGTTGAGCAGTTCTTC
>TRBD1|-|TRBV5-4|TRBJ2-5
CASSLEQGGSQETQYF
TGTGCCAGCAGCTTAGAACAAGGGGGCTCCCAAGAGACCCAGTACTTC
>TRBD2|-|TRBV9|TRBJ2-7
CASSEGLARSYEQYF
TGTGCCAGCAGTGAAGGACTAGCGCGAAGCTACGAGCAGTACTTC
>-|-|TRBV14|TRBJ1-2
CASSQVAGNGYTF
TGTGCCAGCAGCCAAGTGGCGGGAAATGGCTACACCTTC
>-|-|TRBV11-2|TRBJ2-7
CASSLDSVWQGMKGYEQYF
TGTGCCAGCAGCTTAGATTCGGTCTGGCAGGGGATGAAAGGCTACGAGCAGTACTTC
>TRBD1|-|TRBV2|TRBJ1-2
CASRRTGANNYGYTF
TGTGCCAGCCGAAGGACAGGGGCGAATAACTATGGCTACACCTTC
>-|few|TRBV2|TRBJ1-1
CASSGGLNTEAFF
TGTGCCAGCAGTGGAGGGTTGAACACTGAAGCTTTCTTT
>TRBD1|once|TRBV29-1|TRBJ1-1
CSVEFSRGLTEAFF
TGCAGCGTTGAATTTAGCAGGGGGCTCACTGAAGCTTTCTTT
>TRBD1|-|TRBV7-8|TRBJ1-1
CASSSRSGTANTEAFF
TGTGCCAGCAGCTCTCGATCCGGGACAGCTAACACTGAAGCTTTCTTT
>-|few|TRBV28|TRBJ1-4
CASTEGGDEKLFF
TGTGCCAGCACTGAGGGTGGGGATGAAAAACTGTTTTTT
>TRBD2|-|TRBV6-7|TRBJ2-7
CASSPNSGRGFYEQYF
TGTGCCAGCAGCCCAAATAGCGGGAGAGGATTTTACGAGCAGTACTTC
>TRBD2|few|TRBV29-1|TRBJ2-7
CSVTSGGTYEQYF
TGCAGCGTGACTAGCGGGGGGACCTACGAGCAGTACTTC
>-|-|TRBV5-1|TRBJ1-2
CASSLGGGASNYGYTF
TGCGCCAGCAGCTTGGGAGGAGGGGCCTCTAACTATGGCTACACCTTC
>TRBD1|-|TRBV2|TRBJ2-7
CASSPGGALNEQYF
TGTGCCAGCAGTCCAGGGGGCGCCTTGAACGAGCAGTACTTC
>-|-|TRBV10-3|TRBJ2-1
CAILAGAASNEQFF
TGTGCCATCTTGGCAGGGGCGGCCTCCAATGAGCAGTTCTTC
>TRBD1|once|TRBV30|TRBJ2-5
CAWSVGGSQETQYF
TGTGCCTGGAGTGTAGGGGGCAGCCAAGAGACCCAGTACTTC
>TRBD2|-|TRBV6-5|TRBJ2-1
CASSGTSGSYNEQFF
TGTGCCAGCAGTGGGACTAGCGGCTCCTACAATGAGCAGTTCTTC
>-|few|TRBV6-5|TRBJ1-6
CASSYLSSYNSPLHF
TGTGCCAGCAGTTACTTGAGCTCCTATAATTCACCCCTCCACTTT
>-|-|TRBV7-3|TRBJ1-1
CASSFASNTEAFF
TGTGCCAGCAGCTTCGCGTCGAACACTGAAGCTTTCTTT
>TRBD1|-|TRBV27|TRBJ2-2
CASSRGYTGELFF
TGTGCCAGCAGCAGGGGGTACACCGGGGAGCTGTTTTTT
>-|-|TRBV13|TRBJ1-2
CASSLAGGAKSGYTF
TGTGCCAGCAGCTTAGCGGGAGGGGCGAAGTCTGGCTACACCTTC
>-|-|TRBV7-9|TRBJ2-4
CASNRVQYF
TGTGCCAGCAACCGAGTACAGTACTTC
>-|-|TRBV29-1|TRBJ2-7
CSAFQAYEQYF
TGCAGCGCTTTCCAGGCCTACGAGCAGTACTTC
>-|-|TRBV27|TRBJ1-2
CASSSKYSRELYGYTF
TGTGCCAGCAGTTCCAAGTACTCCCGGGAGCTATATGGCTACACCTTC
>-|few|TRBV6-5|TRBJ2-7
CASTDGGIGSYEQYF
TGTGCCAGCACCGACGGAGGTATCGGCTCCTACGAGCAGTACTTC
>TRBD2|-|TRBV19|TRBJ2-1
CASSIREGFNEQFF
TGTGCCAGTAGTATCCGGGAGGGCTTCAATGAGCAGTTCTTC